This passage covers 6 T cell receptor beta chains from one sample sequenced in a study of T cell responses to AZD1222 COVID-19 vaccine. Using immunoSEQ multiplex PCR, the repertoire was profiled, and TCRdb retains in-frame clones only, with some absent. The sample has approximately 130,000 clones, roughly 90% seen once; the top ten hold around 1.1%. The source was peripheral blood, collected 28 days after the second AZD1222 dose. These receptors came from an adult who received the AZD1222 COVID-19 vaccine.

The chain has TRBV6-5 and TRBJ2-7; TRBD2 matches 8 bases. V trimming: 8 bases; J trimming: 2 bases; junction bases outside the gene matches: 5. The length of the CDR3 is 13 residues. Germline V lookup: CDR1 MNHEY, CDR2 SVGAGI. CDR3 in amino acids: CASWREAPYEQYF. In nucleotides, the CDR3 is TGTGCCAGCTGGCGGGAGGCCCCCTACGAGCAGTACTTC.

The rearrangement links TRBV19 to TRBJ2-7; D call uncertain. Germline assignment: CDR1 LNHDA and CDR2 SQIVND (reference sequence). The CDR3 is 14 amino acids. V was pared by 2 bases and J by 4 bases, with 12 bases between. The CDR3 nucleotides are TGTGCCAGTAGTATAAGTAGGTCTTCATACGAGCAGTACTTC. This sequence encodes CASSISRSSYEQYF.

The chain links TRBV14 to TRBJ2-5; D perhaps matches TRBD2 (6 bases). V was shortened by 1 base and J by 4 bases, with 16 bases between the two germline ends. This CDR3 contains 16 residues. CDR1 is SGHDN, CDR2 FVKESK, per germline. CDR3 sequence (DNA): TGTGCCAGCAGCCAAGTAATTAGCGGTACTCGAGAGACCCAGTACTTC. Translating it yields CASSQVISGTRETQYF.

The CDR3 loop reads CASSPDGFYEQYF. In nucleotides, the CDR3 is TGTGCCAGCAGCCCCGACGGTTTCTACGAGCAGTACTTC. The chain employs TRBV12-3 or TRBV12-4 and TRBJ2-7; no clear D. V lost 6 bases to trimming and J lost 3 bases, with 12 bases between them. CDR3 length equals 13 residues.

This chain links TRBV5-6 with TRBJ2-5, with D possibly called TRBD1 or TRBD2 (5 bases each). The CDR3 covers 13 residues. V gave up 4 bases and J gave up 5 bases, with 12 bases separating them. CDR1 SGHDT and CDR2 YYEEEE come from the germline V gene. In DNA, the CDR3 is TGTGCCAGCAGCCTGGCCGGGGCGGAGACCCAGTACTTC. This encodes CASSLAGAETQYF.

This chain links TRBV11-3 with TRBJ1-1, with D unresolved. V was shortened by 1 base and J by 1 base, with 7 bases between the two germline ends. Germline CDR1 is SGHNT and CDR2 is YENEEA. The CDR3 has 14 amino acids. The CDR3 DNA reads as TGTGCCAGCAGCTTAGGTTACGAGAACACTGAAGCTTTCTTT. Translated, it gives CASSLGYENTEAFF.